These 27 T cell receptor beta chains share one sample of origin, sequenced in a study of shared clonotypes between healthy human individuals. Naive CD8 isolation took CD45RO-negative cells positively selected for CCR7 and excluded terminally differentiated effector memory CD45RA+ cells. Only in-frame clones appear in the TCRdb table, and some are missing; sequencing was by immunoSEQ multiplex PCR. The sample gives roughly 2,000,000 clones, approximately 92% of which show up once; around 1.7% is in the top ten. The sample taken for sequencing was naive CD8+ T cells from PBMCs. The receptors come from a man between 18 and 35 years old in good health. Some clones in this sample may be carry-over from other donors' samples.

V is TRBV27 and J is TRBJ2-2, with D perhaps TRBD1 or TRBD2 (5 bases each). Trimming took 1 base from V and 0 from J, leaving 9 bases between them. CDR3 length: 16 residues. Germline loops: CDR1 MNHEY, CDR2 SMNVEV (reference sequence). The CDR3 loop is CASSLLGDPNTGELFF. CDR3 DNA sequence: TGTGCCAGCAGTTTATTGGGGGACCCGAACACCGGGGAGCTGTTTTTT.

The rearrangement links TRBV5-6 to TRBJ2-7, with 10 nucleotides matching TRBD1. This CDR3 contains 17 residues. CDR1 SGHDT and CDR2 YYEEEE come from the germline V gene. Trimming took 4 bases from V and 0 from J; bases not matched to a gene: 10. DNA of the CDR3: TGTGCCAGCAGCGCCAAGACAGGGGGCACCCGCTCCTACGAGCAGTACTTC. Translating it yields CASSAKTGGTRSYEQYF.

This clone was seen just once. V gene TRBV11-3 combines with J gene TRBJ2-1, with 7 bases identical to TRBD2. V was clipped by 4 bases and J by 0 bases; unmatched bases: 3. The germline CDR1 and CDR2 sequences are SGHNT and YENEEA. The CDR3 loop spans 15 amino acids. CDR3 sequence (DNA): TGTGCCAGCAGCTGGAGCGGGGACTCCTACAATGAGCAGTTCTTC. This encodes CASSWSGDSYNEQFF.

This clone was counted a single time. The chain joins TRBV6-6 to TRBJ2-2; tentatively, D is TRBD2 (5 bases). Trimming pared 7 bases from V and 7 bases from J, leaving 19 bases between. CDR1 and CDR2 (germline): MNHNY, SVGAGI (reference sequence). The CDR3 consists of 15 residues. CDR3 nucleotide sequence: TGTGCCAGCACCCCGAGTCCCCGGGGAGTCGGGGAGCTGTTTTTT. Amino acid sequence: CASTPSPRGVGELFF.

V and J are TRBV7-8 and TRBJ1-5; 9 bases agree with TRBD1. CDR1 and CDR2 (germline): SGHVS, FQNEAQ. J was trimmed by 1 base and V by 8 bases; bases with no gene match: 6. The CDR3 extends over 15 amino acids. The CDR3 loop reads CASGQGKWSNQPQHF. In DNA form, the CDR3 reads TGTGCCAGCGGACAGGGGAAGTGGAGCAATCAGCCCCAGCATTTT.

The rearrangement joins TRBV28 to TRBJ1-4, with TRBD1 matching over 7 bases. CDR3 length equals 14 residues. Germline V gene lookup returns CDR1 MDHEN and CDR2 SYDVKM. V shed 10 bases and J 5 bases; nucleotides not matched to a gene: 10. In DNA, the CDR3 is TGTGCCATCACGACCAGGGGGGTAAATGAAAAACTGTTTTTT. Translation: CAITTRGVNEKLFF.

The CDR3 sequence: CASSLGGRLNTEAFF. The CDR3 nucleotides read TGTGCCAGCAGCTTAGGCGGGCGTCTGAACACTGAAGCTTTCTTT. The chain couples TRBV7-8 to TRBJ1-1; D is unclear. Deletions cut 1 base from V and 0 bases from J, with 9 bases between. The CDR3 totals 15 residues. Germline values: CDR1 SGHVS, CDR2 FQNEAQ.

This clone was detected only once. This chain joins TRBV10-3 and TRBJ2-7; a possible D gene is TRBD1 (6 bases). Germline V lookup: CDR1 ENHRY, CDR2 SYGVKD. The CDR3 covers 13 residues. V lost 8 bases, J lost 2 bases, and 13 bases lay in between. The CDR3 protein is CAIWTDSTYEQYF. CDR3 bases: TGTGCCATCTGGACAGACTCTACCTACGAGCAGTACTTC.

The chain's CDR3 is CASSTLKLQGSHTEAFF. CDR3 bases: TGTGCCAGCAGTACACTAAAATTACAGGGCTCGCACACTGAAGCTTTCTTT. This chain connects TRBV28 to TRBJ1-1; D may be TRBD1 (6 bases). Between the trimmed V and J ends, which lost 5 bases and 3 bases, there was a span of 22 bases. The germline CDR1 and CDR2 sequences are MDHEN and SYDVKM. This CDR3 has 17 residues.

The chain joins TRBV4-2 to TRBJ2-7; TRBD2 matches at 7 bases. The CDR3 runs to 17 residues. Losses at the gene ends were 0 bases for V and 0 bases for J; bases not matched to a gene: 8. Germline CDR1 is LGHNA and CDR2 is YNFKEQ. The CDR3 DNA follows: TGTGCCAGCAGCCAAGATGGGTGGCGGGAGTCCTCCTACGAGCAGTACTTC. Its translation is CASSQDGWRESSYEQYF.

This chain uses TRBV6-4 with TRBJ1-4; TRBD1 agrees at 10 bases. J gave up 10 bases and V 8 bases, and 13 bases lay outside the gene matches. CDR3 length: 15 residues. Germline V gene data show CDR1 as MRHNA and CDR2 as SNTAGT. Here the CDR3 reads CASHLAGQGEAKLFF. As DNA, the CDR3 is TGTGCCAGCCATCTTGCCGGACAGGGGGAAGCAAAACTGTTTTTT.

The V and J genes are TRBV28 and TRBJ2-7; either TRBD1 or TRBD2 may supply D (5 bases each). Germline V CDR1 and CDR2: MDHEN, SYDVKM. The V and J ends lost 6 bases and 0 bases respectively, with 15 bases between them. This CDR3 has 15 amino acids. CDR3 nucleotides: TGTGCCAGCAGCTCTCCCGGGACGGCCTCCTACGAGCAGTACTTC. Amino acid sequence: CASSSPGTASYEQYF.

Points on this clone: This sample includes further DNA sequences coding for the same CDR3. J is TRBJ2-7 and V is TRBV27; either TRBD1 or TRBD2 may supply D (5 bases each). Germline V gene sequence: CDR1 MNHEY, CDR2 SMNVEV (reference sequence). Trimming removed 4 bases from V and 3 bases from J, with 13 bases in between. The CDR3 is made up of 14 amino acids. The CDR3, as DNA: TGTGCCAGCAGTTCCCGGGACCGTAGCTACGAGCAGTACTTC. The encoded protein is CASSSRDRSYEQYF.

V usage is TRBV4-1 and J usage is TRBJ2-7; perhaps TRBD1 as D (5 bases). The germline gives CDR1 MGHRA, CDR2 YSYEKL. There are 15 residues in the CDR3. V lost 2 bases, J lost 5 bases, and 16 bases lay in between. Here the CDR3 reads CASSQIGQGIHEQYF. CDR3 DNA: TGCGCCAGCAGCCAAATTGGGCAGGGAATCCACGAGCAGTACTTC.

CDR3 sequence: CASSIAADSYEQYF. In DNA, the CDR3 is TGTGCCAGTAGTATAGCAGCGGACTCCTACGAGCAGTACTTC. The chain employs TRBV19 and TRBJ2-7; D may be TRBD2 (5 bases). The V gene lost 1 base and the J gene lost 0 bases, with 7 bases spanning the gap. Per germline, CDR1 LNHDA and CDR2 SQIVND (reference sequence). The CDR3 runs to 14 residues.

This sequence joins TRBV27 and TRBJ2-1, with 7 bases aligning to TRBD1. The CDR3 spans 14 residues. The ends lost 5 bases at V and 4 bases at J; junction bases unmatched: 5. Germline CDR1 reads MNHEY; CDR2 reads SMNVEV (reference sequence). The CDR3 reads CASSPKQGYNEQFF. The CDR3 DNA reads TGTGCCAGCAGTCCCAAACAGGGGTACAATGAGCAGTTCTTC.

The genes are TRBV25-1 and TRBJ2-1, with D uncertain. The CDR3 consists of 12 residues. Trimming shortened V by 4 bases and J by 4 bases, and 5 bases separated the two germline ends. Germline values: CDR1 MGHDK, CDR2 SYGVNS. DNA of the CDR3: TGTGCCAGCAGTGGCAGTTACAATGAGCAGTTCTTC. It codes for CASSGSYNEQFF. Drawing the rest from reference TRBV25-1 and TRBJ2-1, the complete variable domain is EADIYQTPRYLVIGTGKKITLECSQTMGHDKMYWYQQDPGMELHLIHYSYGVNSTEKGDLSSESTVSRIRTEHFPLTLESARPSHTSQYLCASSGSYNEQFFGPGTRLTVL.

The chain couples TRBV9 to TRBJ2-6; D perhaps matches TRBD2 (5 bases). The CDR3 is made up of 17 amino acids. Germline V gene sequence: CDR1 SGDLS, CDR2 YYNGEE. The V end lost 0 bases, the J end lost 3 bases, and 13 bases lay between the germline ends. The chain's CDR3 is CASSVDGVQFGANVLTF. The CDR3 coding sequence is TGTGCCAGCAGCGTAGACGGGGTCCAGTTTGGGGCCAACGTCCTGACTTTC.

The V and J genes are TRBV4-2 and TRBJ2-7, with D perhaps being TRBD1 or TRBD2 (6 bases each). Germline lookup yields CDR1 LGHNA and CDR2 YNFKEQ. The CDR3 sequence is 16 residues long. Trimming stripped 0 bases from V and 3 bases from J, with 15 bases between. CDR3 DNA sequence: TGTGCCAGCAGCCAAGAGGAAGGGGGGCCGCTCTACGAGCAGTACTTC. Protein: CASSQEEGGPLYEQYF.

CDR3 in amino acids: CASHQGPTKIYGYTF. The DNA of the CDR3 is TGTGCCTCCCACCAGGGACCTACTAAAATCTATGGCTACACCTTC. The rearrangement uses TRBV2 and TRBJ1-2, with D tentatively TRBD1 (5 bases). The CDR3 runs to 15 residues. Deletions cut 11 bases from V and 4 bases from J, with 23 bases between. Germline V lookup: CDR1 SNHLY, CDR2 FYNNEI.

Only one count was recorded for this clone. V usage is TRBV7-8 and J usage is TRBJ2-7, with D uncertain. Germline values: CDR1 SGHVS, CDR2 FQNEAQ. V lost 1 base and J lost 2, with 6 bases in between. The CDR3 extends over 13 amino acids. CDR3 bases: TGTGCCAGCAGCTTAGACGGAACCTACGAGCAGTACTTC. Translating gives CASSLDGTYEQYF.

The chain's CDR3 is CAIRNGQNYEQYF. In DNA, the CDR3 is TGTGCCATCAGAAACGGACAGAACTACGAGCAGTACTTC. This rearrangement joins TRBV10-3 to TRBJ2-7; D is perhaps TRBD1 (6 bases). CDR1 is ENHRY, CDR2 SYGVKD, per germline. Between the trimmed V and J ends, which lost 6 bases and 3 bases, there was a span of 12 bases. This CDR3 comprises 13 residues.

In this sample, this clone turned up once. V gene TRBV29-1 combines with J gene TRBJ2-7, with 9 nucleotides matching TRBD1. The CDR3 length is 16 residues. Germline V lookup: CDR1 SQVTM, CDR2 ANQGSEA. Trimming at V came to 0 bases and at J to 4 bases, leaving 10 bases not matched to a gene. This CDR3 reads CSVEELRDRENYEQYF. CDR3 coding DNA: TGCAGCGTTGAAGAGTTGAGGGACAGGGAGAATTACGAGCAGTACTTC.

The CDR3 DNA sequence: TGTGCCACCTTAGCGGGAGGTTCCTACAATGAGCAGTTCTTC. Amino acid sequence: CATLAGGSYNEQFF. The J gene is TRBJ2-1, the V gene TRBV10-3, with 10 nucleotides matching TRBD2. Losses at the gene ends were 10 bases for V and 1 base for J; bases not matched to a gene: 4. Germline lookup yields CDR1 ENHRY and CDR2 SYGVKD. CDR3 length: 14 residues.

This chain uses TRBV29-1 with TRBJ2-3; tentatively, D is TRBD2 (6 bases). Trimming left V 6 bases short and J 0 bases short, with 16 bases between. Germline values: CDR1 SQVTM, CDR2 ANQGSEA. The CDR3 spans 15 residues. The CDR3 is CSVGRAGLSTDTQYF. CDR3 nucleotides: TGCAGCGTCGGTAGGGCGGGACTCAGCACAGATACGCAGTATTTT.

The chain's CDR3 is CASSQEDSAETYYEQYF. CDR3 nucleotide sequence: TGTGCCAGCAGCCAAGAGGACTCGGCGGAGACTTACTACGAGCAGTACTTC. This sequence joins TRBV4-2 and TRBJ2-7, with D perhaps TRBD2 (5 bases). The CDR3 sequence is 17 residues long. Germline CDR1 reads LGHNA; CDR2 reads YNFKEQ. Trimming left V 0 bases short and J 3 bases short, with 18 bases between.

The J gene is TRBJ2-3, the V gene TRBV5-1, with D possibly matching TRBD2 (6 bases). The germline V gene encodes CDR1 SGHRS and CDR2 YFSETQ. Between the trimmed V and J ends, which lost 5 bases and 3 bases, there was a span of 19 bases. The CDR3 runs 16 residues. CDR3 nucleotides: TGCGCCAGCAGTTATGCCACTAGCAGTAGTACAGATACGCAGTATTTT. Its protein product is CASSYATSSSTDTQYF.